These T cell receptor beta chains were read from a single sample in a study of T cell responses to AZD1222 COVID-19 vaccine. Repertoires were generated with immunoSEQ multiplex PCR, while TCRdb's copy carries only in-frame clones and drops some. In the table there are 70,000 to 95,000 clones, 70% to 90% of which are singletons. The starting material was peripheral blood, obtained 28 days after the second AZD1222 dose. These receptors were collected from an adult who received the AZD1222 COVID-19 vaccine. Both conserved end residues are part of each CDR3. Each record gives: clone size, D gene, J gene, CDR3 length, V gene, CDR3 DNA, CDR3 protein. A D gene is named only where the DNA matches it firmly. Clone size is not always given. Where it is, it says once, few, many or a class for expanded clones.

abundance: once
d_gene: -
j_gene: TRBJ1-6
len: 16
v_gene: TRBV4-1
CDR3nt: TGCGCCAGCAGCCAAGCCGGGAGCTCCTATAATTCACCCCTCCACTTT
CDR3aa: CASSQAGSSYNSPLHF

abundance: -
d_gene: -
j_gene: TRBJ1-6
len: 14
v_gene: TRBV4-2
CDR3nt: TGTGCCAGCAGCCAAATGTCCTATAATTCACCCCTCCACTTT
CDR3aa: CASSQMSYNSPLHF

abundance: -
d_gene: -
j_gene: TRBJ2-2
len: 16
v_gene: TRBV3-1/TRBV3-2
CDR3nt: TGTGCCAGCAGCTATTCACATTCAGGCTTGACCGGGGAGCTGTTTTTT
CDR3aa: CASSYSHSGLTGELFF

abundance: -
d_gene: -
j_gene: TRBJ2-7
len: 14
v_gene: TRBV18
CDR3nt: TGTGCCAGCTCACCACTACCTGTCTCCTACGAGCAGTACTTC
CDR3aa: CASSPLPVSYEQYF

abundance: -
d_gene: -
j_gene: TRBJ1-2
len: 16
v_gene: TRBV5-1
CDR3nt: TGCGCCAGCAGCTTGGCCCCGGGGGGCGCAGACTATGGCTACACCTTC
CDR3aa: CASSLAPGGADYGYTF

abundance: once
d_gene: -
j_gene: TRBJ2-7
len: 14
v_gene: TRBV9
CDR3nt: TGTGCCAGCAGCGTAGGAGGGGGGTTTAGCGAGCAGTACTTC
CDR3aa: CASSVGGGFSEQYF

abundance: -
d_gene: -
j_gene: TRBJ1-2
len: 14
v_gene: TRBV2
CDR3nt: TGTGCCAGCACCCCTCGGGCCTACGCCAATCACCTTACCTTC
CDR3aa: CASTPRAYANHLTF

abundance: -
d_gene: -
j_gene: TRBJ1-2
len: 13
v_gene: TRBV7-8
CDR3nt: TGTGCCAGCAGCATCCCAGGCAACTATGGCTACACCTTC
CDR3aa: CASSIPGNYGYTF

abundance: -
d_gene: TRBD1
j_gene: TRBJ2-2
len: 13
v_gene: TRBV12-3/TRBV12-4
CDR3nt: TGTGCCAGCAGCCCGGACAGGGACCGGGAGCTGTTTTTT
CDR3aa: CASSPDRDRELFF

abundance: -
d_gene: -
j_gene: TRBJ2-1
len: 13
v_gene: TRBV7-9
CDR3nt: TGTGCCAGCAGCGTGGCCGGATACAATGAGCAGTTCTTC
CDR3aa: CASSVAGYNEQFF

abundance: -
d_gene: TRBD1
j_gene: TRBJ2-1
len: 14
v_gene: TRBV6-5
CDR3nt: TGTGCCAGCAGCGGGACAGGGGGAAACAATGAGCAGTTCTTC
CDR3aa: CASSGTGGNNEQFF

abundance: -
d_gene: -
j_gene: TRBJ2-7
len: 12
v_gene: TRBV10-3
CDR3nt: TGTGCCATCAGCGGACAGTCCTACGAGCAGTACTTC
CDR3aa: CAISGQSYEQYF

abundance: -
d_gene: -
j_gene: TRBJ1-1
len: 14
v_gene: TRBV30
CDR3nt: TGTGCCTGGAGTGTACTACAGACCAACACTGAAGCTTTCTTT
CDR3aa: CAWSVLQTNTEAFF

abundance: -
d_gene: -
j_gene: TRBJ2-7
len: 15
v_gene: TRBV18
CDR3nt: TGTGCCAGCTCGGGAACTAGCCCTGGCGTGGACGAGCAGTACTTC
CDR3aa: CASSGTSPGVDEQYF

abundance: -
d_gene: TRBD1
j_gene: TRBJ1-3
len: 16
v_gene: TRBV6-1
CDR3nt: TGTGCCAGCAGTGAAGGTCAGGGGGCGACTGGAAACACCATATATTTT
CDR3aa: CASSEGQGATGNTIYF

abundance: -
d_gene: -
j_gene: TRBJ2-5
len: 14
v_gene: TRBV5-6
CDR3nt: TGTGCCAGCGCCAGAGGGGACGGCCAAGAGACCCAGTACTTC
CDR3aa: CASARGDGQETQYF

abundance: -
d_gene: -
j_gene: TRBJ1-5
len: 15
v_gene: TRBV6-5
CDR3nt: TGTGCCAGCAATCCGACGGGGCAGTCTCAACAGCCCCAGCATTTT
CDR3aa: CASNPTGQSQQPQHF

abundance: -
d_gene: TRBD1
j_gene: TRBJ1-5
len: 15
v_gene: TRBV6-5
CDR3nt: TGTGCCAGCAGCCCCGGGACAGTAAGCAATCAGCCCCAGCATTTT
CDR3aa: CASSPGTVSNQPQHF

abundance: -
d_gene: -
j_gene: TRBJ2-3
len: 15
v_gene: TRBV19
CDR3nt: TGTGCCAGTAGTATGGCTAGTTCATCCACAGATACGCAGTATTTT
CDR3aa: CASSMASSSTDTQYF

abundance: -
d_gene: -
j_gene: TRBJ1-2
len: 16
v_gene: TRBV19
CDR3nt: TGTGCCAGTAGGATGGACCTCGGAAGCAGGGTCTATGGCTACACCTTC
CDR3aa: CASRMDLGSRVYGYTF

abundance: once
d_gene: -
j_gene: TRBJ1-6
len: 15
v_gene: TRBV4-1
CDR3nt: TGCGCCAGCAGCCTAGAGGACACGTATAATTCACCCCTCCACTTT
CDR3aa: CASSLEDTYNSPLHF

abundance: few
d_gene: -
j_gene: TRBJ1-5
len: 13
v_gene: TRBV19
CDR3nt: TGTGCCAGTAGGGCCCTTAGCAATCAGCCCCAGCATTTT
CDR3aa: CASRALSNQPQHF

abundance: -
d_gene: -
j_gene: TRBJ2-2
len: 16
v_gene: TRBV7-9
CDR3nt: TGTGCCAGCAGCCGGGTGTCACATTCGAACACCGGGGAGCTGTTTTTT
CDR3aa: CASSRVSHSNTGELFF

abundance: -
d_gene: -
j_gene: TRBJ2-3
len: 12
v_gene: TRBV19
CDR3nt: TGTGCCAGTAGGAGCGGCACAGATACGCAGTATTTT
CDR3aa: CASRSGTDTQYF

abundance: -
d_gene: -
j_gene: TRBJ2-1
len: 14
v_gene: TRBV4-1
CDR3nt: TGCGCCAGCAGCCAAGGGGAAGCCTACAATGAGCAGTTCTTC
CDR3aa: CASSQGEAYNEQFF

abundance: -
d_gene: -
j_gene: TRBJ1-5
len: 14
v_gene: TRBV5-1
CDR3nt: TGCGCCAGCAGCCCGGGAGGGGTAGGCCAGCCCCAGCATTTT
CDR3aa: CASSPGGVGQPQHF

abundance: -
d_gene: -
j_gene: TRBJ1-6
len: 15
v_gene: TRBV5-6
CDR3nt: TGTGCCAGCAGCTTGTTGTGGGGGAACAATTCACCCCTCCACTTT
CDR3aa: CASSLLWGNNSPLHF

abundance: -
d_gene: -
j_gene: TRBJ2-1
len: 13
v_gene: TRBV29-1
CDR3nt: TGCAGCGTCCAAGCCTCAGGGAGCCATGAGCAGTTCTTC
CDR3aa: CSVQASGSHEQFF

abundance: -
d_gene: TRBD1
j_gene: TRBJ2-1
len: 16
v_gene: TRBV4-1
CDR3nt: TGCGCCAGCAGCCAGGGCCCGGACAGGGGGTACAATGAGCAGTTCTTC
CDR3aa: CASSQGPDRGYNEQFF

abundance: -
d_gene: -
j_gene: TRBJ2-5
len: 14
v_gene: TRBV6-5
CDR3nt: TGTGCCAGCACCAACCCCCCTTTGATGGAGACCCAGTACTTC
CDR3aa: CASTNPPLMETQYF

abundance: -
d_gene: -
j_gene: TRBJ2-3
len: 11
v_gene: TRBV7-9
CDR3nt: TGTGCCAGCGCCAGATCAGATACGCAGTATTTT
CDR3aa: CASARSDTQYF

abundance: -
d_gene: -
j_gene: TRBJ1-5
len: 15
v_gene: TRBV19
CDR3nt: TGTGCCAGTAGTTCCGGGGACTTGCGAAATCAGCCCCAGCATTTT
CDR3aa: CASSSGDLRNQPQHF

abundance: -
d_gene: TRBD1
j_gene: TRBJ2-1
len: 17
v_gene: TRBV19
CDR3nt: TGTGCCAGTAGTACCCCGGACGTCAGGGGGTCCTACAATGAGCAGTTCTTC
CDR3aa: CASSTPDVRGSYNEQFF

abundance: once
d_gene: TRBD2
j_gene: TRBJ2-1
len: 15
v_gene: TRBV5-1
CDR3nt: TGCGCCAGCAGCTTGACACTAGCGGGGGCTGGAGAGCAGTTCTTC
CDR3aa: CASSLTLAGAGEQFF

abundance: -
d_gene: TRBD1
j_gene: TRBJ2-1
len: 13
v_gene: TRBV2
CDR3nt: TGTGCCAGCAGTTTGGGGACAGACAATGAGCAGTTCTTC
CDR3aa: CASSLGTDNEQFF

abundance: once
d_gene: -
j_gene: TRBJ1-1
len: 14
v_gene: TRBV18
CDR3nt: TGTGCCAGCTCGTCCGGGACGGCGAACACTGAAGCTTTCTTT
CDR3aa: CASSSGTANTEAFF

abundance: -
d_gene: -
j_gene: TRBJ1-1
len: 14
v_gene: TRBV5-6
CDR3nt: TGTGCCAGCAGCCCTACAGGGATCGACACTGAAGCTTTCTTT
CDR3aa: CASSPTGIDTEAFF

abundance: -
d_gene: -
j_gene: TRBJ1-2
len: 14
v_gene: TRBV2
CDR3nt: TGTGCCAGCAGTGCGTACAGGGATAACTATGGCTACACCTTC
CDR3aa: CASSAYRDNYGYTF

abundance: -
d_gene: -
j_gene: TRBJ1-3
len: 15
v_gene: TRBV18
CDR3nt: TGTGCCAGCTCACCTCAGGGGAGCTCTGGAAACACCATATATTTT
CDR3aa: CASSPQGSSGNTIYF

abundance: -
d_gene: TRBD1
j_gene: TRBJ2-3
len: 16
v_gene: TRBV2
CDR3nt: TGTGCCAGCAGTGATCTCGGGACAGGGAGCACAGATACGCAGTATTTT
CDR3aa: CASSDLGTGSTDTQYF

abundance: -
d_gene: -
j_gene: TRBJ1-3
len: 13
v_gene: TRBV6-2/TRBV6-3
CDR3nt: TGTGCCAGCAGTTACCTCTCTGGAAACACCATATATTTT
CDR3aa: CASSYLSGNTIYF

abundance: -
d_gene: -
j_gene: TRBJ1-6
len: 14
v_gene: TRBV6-2/TRBV6-3
CDR3nt: TGTGCCAGCAGTTACCAGGGTTGGAATTCACCCCTCCACTTT
CDR3aa: CASSYQGWNSPLHF

abundance: -
d_gene: TRBD1
j_gene: TRBJ2-7
len: 14
v_gene: TRBV7-9
CDR3nt: TGTGCCAGCAGCTACGGGACAGGGGGCGACGAGCAGTACTTC
CDR3aa: CASSYGTGGDEQYF

abundance: -
d_gene: -
j_gene: TRBJ1-1
len: 13
v_gene: TRBV11-2
CDR3nt: TGTGCCAGCAACTCTGAGGGAAACACTGAAGCTTTCTTT
CDR3aa: CASNSEGNTEAFF

abundance: -
d_gene: -
j_gene: TRBJ2-7
len: 15
v_gene: TRBV5-4
CDR3nt: TGTGCCAGCAGCGCGTCCGGGACGCAAGCCTACGAGCAGTACTTC
CDR3aa: CASSASGTQAYEQYF